This TCR beta chain was retrieved from a study of blood T cells in healthy people across ages. The study, taken as a whole, reports: Diversity figures based on one million T cells were deemed too low.

V was shortened by 10 bases and J by 5 bases, with 26 bases between the two germline ends. Per germline, CDR1 SGHTA and CDR2 FQGNSA. The length of the CDR3 is 16 residues. Worth noting for this clonotype: The antigen is unknown.

PCR was performed a second time for about 7 to 11 cycles using a sample-barcoded 5' primer and a J-beta primer mix. A template-switch adaptor that had 12 random nucleotides put a tag on each cDNA molecule. In TCRdb, the 5' RACE reads were re-called with MiXCR into one record per CDR3 protein. The table lists hundreds of thousands of distinct CDR3 sequences, roughly 50% of them singletons, with about 32% in the top ten. Sequenced input: blood. The chain joins TRBV7-2 to TRBJ1-1; D is possibly TRBD1 (6 bases). The sequence came from a woman aged 55-70 years in good health. The CDR3 region has the DNA TGTGCCAACAGTTCCAATGGAAGGGGGAAAAGGACTGAAGCTTTCTTT. This encodes CANSSNGRGKRTEAFF.